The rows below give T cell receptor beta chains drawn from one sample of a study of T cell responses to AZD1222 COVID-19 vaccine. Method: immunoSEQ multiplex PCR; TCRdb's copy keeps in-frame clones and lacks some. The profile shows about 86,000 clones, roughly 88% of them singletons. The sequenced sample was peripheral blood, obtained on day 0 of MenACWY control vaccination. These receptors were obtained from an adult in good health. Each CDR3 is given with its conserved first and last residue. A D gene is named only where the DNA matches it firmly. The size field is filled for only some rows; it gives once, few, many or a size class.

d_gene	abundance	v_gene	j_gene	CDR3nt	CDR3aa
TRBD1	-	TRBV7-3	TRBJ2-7	TGTGCCAGCAGCGTCGGGACAGGGGACTACGAGCAGTACTTC	CASSVGTGDYEQYF
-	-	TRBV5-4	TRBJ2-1	TGTGCCAGCAGCTTGGGCGAAGGCGATGAGCAGTTCTTC	CASSLGEGDEQFF
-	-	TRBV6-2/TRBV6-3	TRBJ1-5	TGTGCCAGCAGCCTTTACAGGGATTATAGCAATCAGCCCCAGCATTTT	CASSLYRDYSNQPQHF
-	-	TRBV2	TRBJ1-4	TGTGCCAGCAGTGAAGACAGCTATTCAACTAATGAAAAACTGTTTTTT	CASSEDSYSTNEKLFF
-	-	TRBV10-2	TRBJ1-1	TGCGCCAGCAGTGAGGGGGAGCGGGAAGCTTTCTTT	CASSEGEREAFF
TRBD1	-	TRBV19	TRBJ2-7	TGTGCCAGTCTAGGGGGACAGGGAGCGACCTACGAGCAGTACTTC	CASLGGQGATYEQYF
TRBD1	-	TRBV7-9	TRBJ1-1	TGTGCCAGCAGCCGACAGGGCATGAACACTGAAGCTTTCTTT	CASSRQGMNTEAFF
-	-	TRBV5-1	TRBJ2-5	TGCGCCAGCAGCGCCGGGACACACCAAGAGACCCAGTACTTC	CASSAGTHQETQYF
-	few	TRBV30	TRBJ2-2	TGTGCCTGGAGGCCCTCATTGAGTCGTTCCACCGGGGAGCTGTTTTTT	CAWRPSLSRSTGELFF
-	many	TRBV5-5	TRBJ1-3	TGTGCCAGCAGCCCTACCGCTGGAAACACCATATATTTT	CASSPTAGNTIYF
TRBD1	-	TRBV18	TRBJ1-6	TGTGCCAGCTCACCCGACCGGACAGGCCCTTCACCCCTCCACTTT	CASSPDRTGPSPLHF
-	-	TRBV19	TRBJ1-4	TGTGCCAGTAGTGGGGGACTAAATAATGAAAAACTGTTTTTT	CASSGGLNNEKLFF
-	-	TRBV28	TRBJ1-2	TGTGCCAGCAGTACACTGACAGTTCCCGACTATGGCTACACCTTC	CASSTLTVPDYGYTF
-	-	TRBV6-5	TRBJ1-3	TGTGCCAGCAGCCCCCAGGGGTTCAACACCATATATTTT	CASSPQGFNTIYF
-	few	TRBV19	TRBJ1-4	TGTGCCAGTAGTATAGATCTCATGACAGAGATACTGTTTTTT	CASSIDLMTEILFF
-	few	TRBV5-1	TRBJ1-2	TGCGCCAGCAGCGAGCCGGACAAGCCCTATGGCTACACCTTC	CASSEPDKPYGYTF
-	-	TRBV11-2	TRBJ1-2	TGTGCCAGCAGCCTTGACCCATATGGCTACACCTTC	CASSLDPYGYTF
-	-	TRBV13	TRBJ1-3	TGTGCCAGCAGCTCGAGCCGGAGACAGGCCTCTGGAAACACCATATATTTT	CASSSSRRQASGNTIYF
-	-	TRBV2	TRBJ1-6	TGTGCCAGCAGTGAAGCGCCAGGGACAAATTATAATTCACCCCTCCACTTT	CASSEAPGTNYNSPLHF
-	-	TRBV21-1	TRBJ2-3	TGTGCCAGCAGCAAAGACGAAAGCGGGGGGGCTCTAGATACGCAGTATTTT	CASSKDESGGALDTQYF
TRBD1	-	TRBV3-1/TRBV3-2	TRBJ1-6	TGTGCCAGCAGCCAACGACTGGACAGGGGTGGACCCCTCCACTTT	CASSQRLDRGGPLHF
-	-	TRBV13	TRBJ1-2	TGTGCCAGCAGCTTAGGCGGAAGGGAGGGATCTGGCTACACCTTC	CASSLGGREGSGYTF
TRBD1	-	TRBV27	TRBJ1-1	TGTGCCAGCAGTCGGGACAGAGTCCAGACGGGTGAAGCTTTCTTT	CASSRDRVQTGEAFF
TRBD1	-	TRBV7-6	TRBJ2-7	TGTGCCAGCAGCCCATTGGGTGACAGGGACTACGAGCAGTACTTC	CASSPLGDRDYEQYF
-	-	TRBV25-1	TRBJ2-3	TGTGCCAGCACCCTATCGGGGGATAGCACAGATACGCAGTATTTT	CASTLSGDSTDTQYF
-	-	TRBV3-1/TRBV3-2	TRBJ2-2	TGTGCCAGCAGCCAAGTTCCGGGGGTATTGACCGGGGAGCTGTTTTTT	CASSQVPGVLTGELFF
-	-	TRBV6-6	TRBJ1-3	TGTGCCAGCAGTCCCAGGTTCCGGGGCTTCTCTGGAAACACCATATATTTT	CASSPRFRGFSGNTIYF
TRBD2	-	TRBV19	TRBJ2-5	TGTGCCAGTAGGGGACCGCGGGGGGAGACCCAGTACTTC	CASRGPRGETQYF
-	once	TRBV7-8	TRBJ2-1	TGTGCCAGCAGCATTGAGCGGTGGAGCTCCTACAATGAGCAGTTCTTC	CASSIERWSSYNEQFF
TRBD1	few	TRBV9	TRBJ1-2	TGTGCCAGCAGCGTAGTCCCCGACAGGGGGCATGGCTACACCTTC	CASSVVPDRGHGYTF
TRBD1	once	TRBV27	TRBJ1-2	TGTGCCAGCAGTGTTTCCACCGGGACAGGCTCCTATGGCTACACCTTC	CASSVSTGTGSYGYTF
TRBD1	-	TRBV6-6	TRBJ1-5	TGTGCCAGCAGTTCTGCATTGGGGGACAGGGGTCCCCAGCATTTT	CASSSALGDRGPQHF
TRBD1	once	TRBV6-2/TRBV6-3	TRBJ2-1	TGTGCCAGCAGTTACACCGGGACAGGCACTCGCGAACGGGACAATGAGCAGTTCTTC	CASSYTGTGTRERDNEQFF
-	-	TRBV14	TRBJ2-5	TGTGCCAGCAGCCAACGCTTGGTCAGGGTCGGTGAGACCCAGTACTTC	CASSQRLVRVGETQYF
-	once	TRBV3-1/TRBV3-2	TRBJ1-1	TGTGCCAGCAGCCCCAGTCTAGTCCTCCGTGAAGCTTTCTTT	CASSPSLVLREAFF
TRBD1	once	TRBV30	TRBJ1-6	TGTGCCTGGAGTGTACAAGGGGGCTCGGGGAATTCACCCCTCCACTTT	CAWSVQGGSGNSPLHF
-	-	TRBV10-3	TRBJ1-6	TGTGCCATCAAGGAGGTAGAGGGAGATAATTCACCCCTCCACTTT	CAIKEVEGDNSPLHF
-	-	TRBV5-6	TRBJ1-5	TGTGCCAGCAGCCCACGGACAGAATATAGCAATCAGCCCCAGCATTTT	CASSPRTEYSNQPQHF
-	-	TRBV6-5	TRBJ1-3	TGTGCCAGCAGCATAGAGTCTTCTTCTGGAAACACCATATATTTT	CASSIESSSGNTIYF
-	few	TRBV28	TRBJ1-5	TGTGAACTAGGATTCTATCAGCCCCAGCATTTT	CELGFYQPQHF
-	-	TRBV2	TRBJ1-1	TGTGCCAGCCTGGAGTCCCAGCTCGTAAAGACTGAAGCTTTCTTT	CASLESQLVKTEAFF
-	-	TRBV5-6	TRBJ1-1	TGTGCCAGCCGGACTTTGGGGTGGAGCAAGGACACTGAAGCTTTCTTT	CASRTLGWSKDTEAFF
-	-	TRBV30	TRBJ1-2	TGTGCCTGGAGTGTAGGGCAAGTCTATGGCTACACCTTC	CAWSVGQVYGYTF
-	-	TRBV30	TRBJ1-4	TGTGCCTGGAGCGGGACCCTTAATGAAAAACTGTTTTTT	CAWSGTLNEKLFF
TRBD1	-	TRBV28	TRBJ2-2	TGTGCCAGCAGTCCATGGGACAGGGGCACCGGGGAGCTGTTTTTT	CASSPWDRGTGELFF
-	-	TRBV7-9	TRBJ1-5	TGTGCCAGCAGCTTAATAGACGGAAATCAGCCCCAGCATTTT	CASSLIDGNQPQHF
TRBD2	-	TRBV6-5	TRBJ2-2	TGTGCCAGCAGTCTACGGAGCGGGGGGACCGGGGAGCTGTTTTTT	CASSLRSGGTGELFF
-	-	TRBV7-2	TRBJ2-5	TGTGCCAGCAGCTTAGGCGTGGGGGCTCCGTACCAAGAGACCCAGTACTTC	CASSLGVGAPYQETQYF
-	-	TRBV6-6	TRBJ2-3	TGTGCCAGCAGACCGGGACCGAGCACAGATACGCAGTATTTT	CASRPGPSTDTQYF
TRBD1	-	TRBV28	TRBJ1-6	TGTGCCAGCAGTTCCGGGACAGGCCTCGTAAATAATTCACCCCTCCACTTT	CASSSGTGLVNNSPLHF
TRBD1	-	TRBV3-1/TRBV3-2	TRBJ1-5	TGTGCCAGCAGCCTACAGGGGGCAGGTCAGCCCCAGCATTTT	CASSLQGAGQPQHF
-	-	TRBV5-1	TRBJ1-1	TGCGCCAGCAGCTTGGTGCCCGAGACTGAAGCTTTCTTT	CASSLVPETEAFF
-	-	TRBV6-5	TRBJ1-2	TGTGCCAGCAGTTACTCTAGGACTACCGGAAACTATGGCTACACCTTC	CASSYSRTTGNYGYTF
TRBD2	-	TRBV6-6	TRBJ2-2	TGTGCCAGCAGTCGAGGGACTAGCGGGGGGGCTGTCGCCGGGGAGCTGTTTTTT	CASSRGTSGGAVAGELFF
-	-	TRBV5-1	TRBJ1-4	TGCGCCAGCAGCTTGTCTATCAATGAAAAACTGTTTTTT	CASSLSINEKLFF
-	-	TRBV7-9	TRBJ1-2	TGTGCCAGCAGCCCCACTCTGGGCTACACCTTC	CASSPTLGYTF